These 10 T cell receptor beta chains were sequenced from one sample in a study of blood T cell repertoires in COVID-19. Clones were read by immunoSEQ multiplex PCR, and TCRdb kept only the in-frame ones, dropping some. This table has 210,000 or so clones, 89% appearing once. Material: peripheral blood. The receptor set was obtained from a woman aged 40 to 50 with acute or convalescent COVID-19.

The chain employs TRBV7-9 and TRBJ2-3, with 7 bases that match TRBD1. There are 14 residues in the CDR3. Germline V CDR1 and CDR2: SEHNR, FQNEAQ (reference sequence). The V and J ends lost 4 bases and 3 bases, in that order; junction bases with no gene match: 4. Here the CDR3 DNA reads TGTGCCAGCAGCTCAGACAGGGCGACAGATACGCAGTATTTT. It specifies CASSSDRATDTQYF.

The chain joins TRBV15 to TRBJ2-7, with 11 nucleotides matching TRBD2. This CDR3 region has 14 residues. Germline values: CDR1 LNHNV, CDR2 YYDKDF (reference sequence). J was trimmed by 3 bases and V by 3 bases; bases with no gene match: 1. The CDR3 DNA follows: TGTGCCACCAGCAGTGGACTAGCGGGCTACGAGCAGTACGTC. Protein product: CATSSGLAGYEQYV.

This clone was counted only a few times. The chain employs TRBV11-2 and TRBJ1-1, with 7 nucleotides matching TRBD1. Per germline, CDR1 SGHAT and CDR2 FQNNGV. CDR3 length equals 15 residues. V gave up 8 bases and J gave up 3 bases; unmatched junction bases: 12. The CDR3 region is CASRLYRGQDTEAFF. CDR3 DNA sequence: TGTGCCAGCCGACTATACAGGGGTCAGGACACTGAAGCTTTCTTT.

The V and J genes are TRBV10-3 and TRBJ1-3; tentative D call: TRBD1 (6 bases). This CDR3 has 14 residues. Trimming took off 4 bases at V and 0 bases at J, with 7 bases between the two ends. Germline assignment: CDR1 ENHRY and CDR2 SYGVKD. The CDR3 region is CAISGTDSGNTIYF. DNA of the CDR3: TGTGCCATCAGTGGGACAGACTCTGGAAACACCATATATTTT.

CDR3: CASSALQGSTEAFF. The DNA of the CDR3 is TGCGCCAGCAGTGCGTTACAGGGGAGTACTGAAGCTTTCTTT. The V gene is TRBV10-1, the J gene TRBJ1-1; 7 bases agree with TRBD1. Losses at the gene ends were 4 bases for V and 5 bases for J; bases not matched to a gene: 7. CDR1 is WNHNN and CDR2 is SYGVQD in the germline V gene (reference sequence). The CDR3 runs to 14 residues.

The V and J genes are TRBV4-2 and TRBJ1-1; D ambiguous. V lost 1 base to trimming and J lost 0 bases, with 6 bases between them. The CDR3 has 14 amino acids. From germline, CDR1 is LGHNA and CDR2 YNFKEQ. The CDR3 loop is CASSQGTLNTEAFF. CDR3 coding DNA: TGTGCCAGCAGCCAAGGCACATTGAACACTGAAGCTTTCTTT.

The CDR3 here is CASDRGDTEAFF. DNA of the CDR3: TGTGCCAGTGACAGGGGGGACACTGAAGCTTTCTTT. J is TRBJ1-1 and V is TRBV2; 9 bases agree with TRBD1. With 9 bases clipped from V and 3 bases from J, the junction kept 2 bases outside the gene matches. CDR1 SNHLY and CDR2 FYNNEI come from the germline V gene. CDR3 length equals 12 residues.

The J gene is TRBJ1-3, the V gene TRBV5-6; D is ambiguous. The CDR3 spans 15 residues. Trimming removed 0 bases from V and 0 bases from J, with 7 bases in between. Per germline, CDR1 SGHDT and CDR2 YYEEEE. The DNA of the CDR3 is TGTGCCAGCAGCTTGGACAGTTTCTCTGGAAACACCATATATTTT. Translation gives CASSLDSFSGNTIYF.

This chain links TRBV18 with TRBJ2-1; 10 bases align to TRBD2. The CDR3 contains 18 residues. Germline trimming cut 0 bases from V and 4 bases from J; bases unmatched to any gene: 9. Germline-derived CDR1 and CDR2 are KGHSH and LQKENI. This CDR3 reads CASSPPGSGGPRYNEQFF. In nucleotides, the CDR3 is TGTGCCAGCTCACCACCGGGTAGCGGGGGGCCTCGTTACAATGAGCAGTTCTTC.

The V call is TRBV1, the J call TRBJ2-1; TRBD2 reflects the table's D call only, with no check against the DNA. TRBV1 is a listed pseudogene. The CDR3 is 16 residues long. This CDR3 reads CTSSGKRGAPYNEQFF. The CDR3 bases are TGCACCAGCAGCGGGAAGCGGGGGGCCCCCTACAATGAGCAGTTCTTC.